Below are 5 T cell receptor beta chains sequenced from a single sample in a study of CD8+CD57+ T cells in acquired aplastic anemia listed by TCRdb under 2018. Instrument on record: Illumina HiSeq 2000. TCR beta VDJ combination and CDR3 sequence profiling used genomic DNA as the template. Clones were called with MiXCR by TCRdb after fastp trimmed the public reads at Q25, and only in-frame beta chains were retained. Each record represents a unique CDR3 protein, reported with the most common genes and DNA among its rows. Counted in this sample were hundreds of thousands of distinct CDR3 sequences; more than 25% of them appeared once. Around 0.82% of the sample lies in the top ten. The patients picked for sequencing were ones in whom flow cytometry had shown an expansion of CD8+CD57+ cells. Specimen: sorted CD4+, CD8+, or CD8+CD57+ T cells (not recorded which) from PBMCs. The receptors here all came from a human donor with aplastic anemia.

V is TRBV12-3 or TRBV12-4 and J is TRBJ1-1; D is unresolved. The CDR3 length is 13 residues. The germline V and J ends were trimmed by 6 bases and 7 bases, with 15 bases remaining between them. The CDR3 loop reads CASSLDAFGEAFF. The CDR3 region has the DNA TGTGCCAGCAGCCTGGATGCGTTCGGTGAAGCTTTCTTT.

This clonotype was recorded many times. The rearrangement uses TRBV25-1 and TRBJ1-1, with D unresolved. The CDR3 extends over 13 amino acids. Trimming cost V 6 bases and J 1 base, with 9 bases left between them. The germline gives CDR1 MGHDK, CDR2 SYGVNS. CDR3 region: CASRGLGNTEAFF. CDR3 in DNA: TGTGCCAGCAGGGGGTTGGGGAACACTGAAGCTTTCTTT.

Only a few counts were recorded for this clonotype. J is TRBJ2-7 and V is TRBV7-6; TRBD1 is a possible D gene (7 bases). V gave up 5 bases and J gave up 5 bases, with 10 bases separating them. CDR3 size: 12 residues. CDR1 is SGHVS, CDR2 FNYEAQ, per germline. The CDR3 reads CASSPRGDEQYF. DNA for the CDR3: TGTGCCAGCAGCCCCAGGGGGGACGAGCAGTACTTC.

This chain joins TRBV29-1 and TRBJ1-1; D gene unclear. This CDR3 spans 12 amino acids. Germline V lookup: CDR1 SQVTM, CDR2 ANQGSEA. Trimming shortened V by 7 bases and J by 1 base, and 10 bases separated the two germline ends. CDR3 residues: CSAGEGNTEAFF. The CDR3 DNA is TGCAGCGCTGGGGAGGGGAACACTGAAGCTTTCTTT.

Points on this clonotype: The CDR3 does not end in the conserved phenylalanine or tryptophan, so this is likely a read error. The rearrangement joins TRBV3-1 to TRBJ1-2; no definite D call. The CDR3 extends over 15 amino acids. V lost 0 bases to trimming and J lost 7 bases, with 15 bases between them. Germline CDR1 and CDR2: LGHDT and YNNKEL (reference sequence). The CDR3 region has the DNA TGTGCCAGCAGCCAAGATCTTACCCCGTCGGGTGGCTACACCTCC. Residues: CASSQDLTPSGGYTS.